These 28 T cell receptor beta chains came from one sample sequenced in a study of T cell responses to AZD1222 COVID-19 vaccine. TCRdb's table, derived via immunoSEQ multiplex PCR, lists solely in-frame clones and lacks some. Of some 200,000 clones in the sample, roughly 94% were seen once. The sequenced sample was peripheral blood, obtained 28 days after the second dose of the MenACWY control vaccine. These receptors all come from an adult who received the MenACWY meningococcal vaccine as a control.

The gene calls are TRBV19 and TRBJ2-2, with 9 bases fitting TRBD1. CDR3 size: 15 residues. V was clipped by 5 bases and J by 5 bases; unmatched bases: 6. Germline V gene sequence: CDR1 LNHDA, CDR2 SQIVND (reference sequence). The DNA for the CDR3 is TGTGCCAGTAGTCTACAGGGGGCGAGGACCGGGGAGCTGTTTTTT. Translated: CASSLQGARTGELFF. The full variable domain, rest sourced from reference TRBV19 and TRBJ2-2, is DGGITQSPKYLFRKEGQNVTLSCEQNLNHDAMYWYRQDPGQGLRLIYYSQIVNDFQKGDIAEGYSVSREKKESFPLTVTSAQKNPTAFYLCASSLQGARTGELFFGEGSRLTVL.

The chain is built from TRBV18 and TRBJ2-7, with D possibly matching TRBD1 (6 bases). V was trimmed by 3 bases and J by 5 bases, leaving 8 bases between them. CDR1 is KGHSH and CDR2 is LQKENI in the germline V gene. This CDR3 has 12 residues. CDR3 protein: CASSPSGDEQYF. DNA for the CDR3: TGTGCCAGCTCACCCTCAGGGGACGAGCAGTACTTC.

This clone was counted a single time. The CDR3 sequence is CATSSGNTGELFF. CDR3 in DNA: TGTGCCACCAGCAGCGGCAACACCGGGGAGCTGTTTTTT. This sequence joins TRBV15 and TRBJ2-2, with unresolved D. This CDR3 is 13 amino acids long. Germline CDR1 is LNHNV and CDR2 is YYDKDF (reference sequence). V lost 3 bases, J lost 2 bases, and 4 bases lay in between.

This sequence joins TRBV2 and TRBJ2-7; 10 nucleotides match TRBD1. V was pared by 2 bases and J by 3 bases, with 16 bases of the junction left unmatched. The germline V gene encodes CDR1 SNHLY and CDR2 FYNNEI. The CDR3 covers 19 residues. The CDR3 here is CASSERGTGVAGILYEQYF. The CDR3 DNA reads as TGTGCCAGCAGTGAAAGGGGGACAGGGGTAGCGGGTATTCTCTACGAGCAGTACTTC.

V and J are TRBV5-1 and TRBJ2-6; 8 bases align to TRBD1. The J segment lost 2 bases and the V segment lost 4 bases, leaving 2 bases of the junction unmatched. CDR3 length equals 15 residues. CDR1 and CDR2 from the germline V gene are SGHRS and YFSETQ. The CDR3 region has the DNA TGCGCCAGCAGCGCGACAGGGGCTGGGGCCAACGTCCTGACTTTC. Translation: CASSATGAGANVLTF. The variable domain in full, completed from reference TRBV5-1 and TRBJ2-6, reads KAGVTQTPRYLIKTRGQQVTLSCSPISGHRSVSWYQQTPGQGLQFLFEYFSETQRNKGNFPGRFSGRQFSNSRSEMNVSTLELGDSALYLCASSATGAGANVLTFGAGSRLTVL.

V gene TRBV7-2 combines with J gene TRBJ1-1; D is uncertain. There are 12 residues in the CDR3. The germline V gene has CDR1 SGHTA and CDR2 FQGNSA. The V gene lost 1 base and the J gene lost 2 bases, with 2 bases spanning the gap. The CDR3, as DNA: TGTGCCAGCAGCTTAGTCAACACTGAAGCTTTCTTT. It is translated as CASSLVNTEAFF.

The DNA for the CDR3 is TGTGCCAGCAGTTACTCGGGACAGGATTTTAATTCACCCCTCCACTTT. Its protein is CASSYSGQDFNSPLHF. J is TRBJ1-6 and V is TRBV6-5; 8 bases agree with TRBD1. Germline V CDR1 and CDR2: MNHEY, SVGAGI. CDR3 size: 16 residues. The V and J ends lost 0 bases and 6 bases, in that order; junction bases with no gene match: 4.

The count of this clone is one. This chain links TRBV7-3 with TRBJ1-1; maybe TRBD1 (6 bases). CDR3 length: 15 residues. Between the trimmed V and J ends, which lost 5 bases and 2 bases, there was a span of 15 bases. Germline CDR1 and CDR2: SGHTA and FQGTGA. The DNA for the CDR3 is TGTGCCAGCAGCGCCGACAGGTTGCTCAACACTGAAGCTTTCTTT. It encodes CASSADRLLNTEAFF. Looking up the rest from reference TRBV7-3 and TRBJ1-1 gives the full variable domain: GAGVSQTPSNKVTEKGKYVELRCDPISGHTALYWYRQSLGQGPEFLIYFQGTGAADDSGLPNDRFFAVRPEGSVSTLKIQRTERGDSAVYLCASSADRLLNTEAFFGQGTRLTVV.

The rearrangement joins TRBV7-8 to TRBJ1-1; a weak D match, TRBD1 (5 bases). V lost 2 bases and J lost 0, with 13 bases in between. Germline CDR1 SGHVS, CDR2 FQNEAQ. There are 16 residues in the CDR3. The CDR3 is CASSLRTRFLNTEAFF. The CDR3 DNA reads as TGTGCCAGCAGCTTAAGGACAAGATTCTTGAACACTGAAGCTTTCTTT.

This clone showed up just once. The CDR3 region is CASSQDSGIWGYTF. The CDR3 DNA reads TGCGCCAGCAGCCAAGACTCGGGAATCTGGGGCTACACCTTC. The chain couples TRBV4-1 to TRBJ1-2, with D uncertain. The length of the CDR3 is 14 residues. The V end was cut by 0 bases, the J end by 8 bases, with 13 bases between. The germline V gene has CDR1 MGHRA and CDR2 YSYEKL.

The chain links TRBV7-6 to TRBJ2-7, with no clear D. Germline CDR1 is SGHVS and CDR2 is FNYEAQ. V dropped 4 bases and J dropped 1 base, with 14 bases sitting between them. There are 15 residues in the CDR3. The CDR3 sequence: CASSSMAGSSYEQYF. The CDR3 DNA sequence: TGTGCCAGCAGCTCAATGGCCGGTTCTTCCTACGAGCAGTACTTC.

The CDR3 is CASSQVLAFASEQYF. The CDR3 DNA sequence: TGTGCCAGCAGCCAAGTACTAGCGTTTGCCTCCGAGCAGTACTTC. This sequence joins TRBV14 and TRBJ2-7; 7 positions match TRBD2. The CDR3 length is 15 residues. Germline V gives CDR1 SGHDN, CDR2 FVKESK. V lost 1 base to trimming and J lost 6 bases; unmatched junction nucleotides: 9.

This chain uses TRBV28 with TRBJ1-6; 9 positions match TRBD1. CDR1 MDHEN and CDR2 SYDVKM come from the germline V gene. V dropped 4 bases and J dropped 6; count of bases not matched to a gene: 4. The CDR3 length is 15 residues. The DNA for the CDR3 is TGTGCCAGCAGTTCACAGGGGGCGGGTAATTCACCCCTCCACTTT. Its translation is CASSSQGAGNSPLHF.

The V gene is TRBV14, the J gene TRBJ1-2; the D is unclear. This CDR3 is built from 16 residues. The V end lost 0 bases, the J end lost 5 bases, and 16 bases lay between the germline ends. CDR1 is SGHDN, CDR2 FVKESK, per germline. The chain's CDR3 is CASSQEPGPLGYGYTF. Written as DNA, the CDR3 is TGTGCCAGCAGCCAAGAGCCAGGCCCCCTAGGGTATGGCTACACCTTC. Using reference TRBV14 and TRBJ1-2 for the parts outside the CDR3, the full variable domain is EAGVTQFPSHSVIEKGQTVTLRCDPISGHDNLYWYRRVMGKEIKFLLHFVKESKQDESGMPNNRFLAERTGGTYSTLKVQPAELEDSGVYFCASSQEPGPLGYGYTFGSGTRLTVV.

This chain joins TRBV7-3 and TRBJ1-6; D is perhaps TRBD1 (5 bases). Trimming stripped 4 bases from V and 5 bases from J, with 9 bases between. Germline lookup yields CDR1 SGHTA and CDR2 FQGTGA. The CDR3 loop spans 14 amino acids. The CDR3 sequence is CASSSGSNNSPLHF. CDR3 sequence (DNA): TGTGCCAGCAGCTCAGGGTCGAATAATTCACCCCTCCACTTT.

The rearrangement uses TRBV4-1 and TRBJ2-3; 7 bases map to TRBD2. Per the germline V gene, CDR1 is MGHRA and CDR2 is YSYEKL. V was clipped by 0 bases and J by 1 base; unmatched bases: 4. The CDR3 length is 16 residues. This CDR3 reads CASSQDGLAGTDTQYF. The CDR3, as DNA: TGCGCCAGCAGCCAAGATGGTCTAGCGGGCACAGATACGCAGTATTTT.

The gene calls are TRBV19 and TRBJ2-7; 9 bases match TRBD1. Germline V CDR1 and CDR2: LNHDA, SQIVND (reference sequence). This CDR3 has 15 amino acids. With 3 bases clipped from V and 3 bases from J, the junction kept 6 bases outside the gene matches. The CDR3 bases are TGTGCCAGTAGTATCGGGACAGGGAGACTCTACGAGCAGTACTTC. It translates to CASSIGTGRLYEQYF.

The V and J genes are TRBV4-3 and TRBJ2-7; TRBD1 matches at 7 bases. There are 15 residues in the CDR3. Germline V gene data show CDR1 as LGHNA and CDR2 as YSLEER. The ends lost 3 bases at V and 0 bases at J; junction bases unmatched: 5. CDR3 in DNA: TGCGCCAGCAGCCACCGACAGGGCGGCTCCTACGAGCAGTACTTC. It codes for CASSHRQGGSYEQYF.

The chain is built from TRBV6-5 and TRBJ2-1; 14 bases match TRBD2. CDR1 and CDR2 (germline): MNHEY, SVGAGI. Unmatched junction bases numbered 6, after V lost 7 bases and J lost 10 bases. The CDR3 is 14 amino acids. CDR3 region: CASTGLAGAGEQFF. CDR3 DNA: TGTGCCAGCACGGGACTAGCGGGAGCAGGCGAGCAGTTCTTC.

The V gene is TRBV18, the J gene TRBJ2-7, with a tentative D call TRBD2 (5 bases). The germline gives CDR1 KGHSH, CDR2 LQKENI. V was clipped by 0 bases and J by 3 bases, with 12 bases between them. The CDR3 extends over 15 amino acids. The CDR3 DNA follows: TGTGCCAGCTCACCACCCCCCCCGACTAACTACGAGCAGTACTTC. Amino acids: CASSPPPPTNYEQYF.

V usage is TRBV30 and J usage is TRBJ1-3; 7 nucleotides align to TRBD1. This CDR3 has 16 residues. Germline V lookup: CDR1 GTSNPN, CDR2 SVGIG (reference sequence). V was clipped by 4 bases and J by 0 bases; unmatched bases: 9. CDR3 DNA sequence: TGTGCCTGGACAATTTCGGGACAGTTCTCTGGAAACACCATATATTTT. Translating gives CAWTISGQFSGNTIYF.

CDR3 bases: TGCAGCGTCCAATCCCCGACAGGCTATGGCTACACCTTC. It is translated as CSVQSPTGYGYTF. The rearrangement links TRBV29-1 to TRBJ1-2; D is perhaps TRBD1 (6 bases). The CDR3 length is 13 residues. V was clipped by 6 bases and J by 4 bases, with 15 bases between them. CDR1 is SQVTM, CDR2 ANQGSEA, per germline.

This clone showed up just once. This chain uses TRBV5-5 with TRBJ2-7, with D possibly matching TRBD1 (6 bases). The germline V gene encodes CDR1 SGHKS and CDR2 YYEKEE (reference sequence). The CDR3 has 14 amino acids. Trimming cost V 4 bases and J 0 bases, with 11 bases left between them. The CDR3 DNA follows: TGTGCCAGCAGCGTAACAGGGAGCTCCTACGAGCAGTACTTC. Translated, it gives CASSVTGSSYEQYF.

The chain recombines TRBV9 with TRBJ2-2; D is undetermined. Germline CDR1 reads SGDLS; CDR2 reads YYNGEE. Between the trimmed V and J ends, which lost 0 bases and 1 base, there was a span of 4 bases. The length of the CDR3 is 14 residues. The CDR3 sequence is CASSVEGNTGELFF. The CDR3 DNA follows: TGTGCCAGCAGCGTAGAAGGGAACACCGGGGAGCTGTTTTTT.

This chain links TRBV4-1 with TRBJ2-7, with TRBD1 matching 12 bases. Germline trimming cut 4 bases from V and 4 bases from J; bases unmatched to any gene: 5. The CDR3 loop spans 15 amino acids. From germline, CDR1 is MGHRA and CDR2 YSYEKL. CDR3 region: CASSLPGQGAYEQYF. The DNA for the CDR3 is TGCGCCAGCAGCCTACCGGGACAGGGGGCGTACGAGCAGTACTTC.

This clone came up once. The chain's CDR3 is CASSLGDSSYGYTF. The CDR3 DNA follows: TGTGCCAGCAGCTTAGGGGACAGCTCCTATGGCTACACCTTC. The rearrangement uses TRBV7-6 and TRBJ1-2; TRBD1 matches at 7 bases. The CDR3 has 14 amino acids. The germline CDR1 and CDR2 sequences are SGHVS and FNYEAQ. V was clipped by 1 base and J by 4 bases; unmatched bases: 3.

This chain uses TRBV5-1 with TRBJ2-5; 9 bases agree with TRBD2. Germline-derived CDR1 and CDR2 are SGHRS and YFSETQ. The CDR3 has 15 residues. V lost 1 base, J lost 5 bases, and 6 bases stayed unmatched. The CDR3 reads CASSLPGLARETQYF. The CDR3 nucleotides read TGCGCCAGCAGCTTGCCGGGACTAGCTCGGGAGACCCAGTACTTC. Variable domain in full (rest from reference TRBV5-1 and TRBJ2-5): KAGVTQTPRYLIKTRGQQVTLSCSPISGHRSVSWYQQTPGQGLQFLFEYFSETQRNKGNFPGRFSGRQFSNSRSEMNVSTLELGDSALYLCASSLPGLARETQYFGPGTRLLVL.

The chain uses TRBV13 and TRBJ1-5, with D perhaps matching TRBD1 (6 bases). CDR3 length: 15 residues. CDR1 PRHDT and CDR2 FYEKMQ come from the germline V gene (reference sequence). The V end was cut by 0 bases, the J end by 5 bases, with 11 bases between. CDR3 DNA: TGTGCCAGCAGCTTAGGACAGGGAGTTTATCAGCCCCAGCATTTT. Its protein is CASSLGQGVYQPQHF.